This passage covers 4 T cell receptor beta chains from one sample sequenced in a study of Graves' ophthalmopathy and Graves' hyperthyroidism. RNA transcripts were the source from which TCR beta CDR3 regions were amplified. First-round RT-PCR with HTBI primers preceded a second-round multiplex PCR. TCRdb recomputed calls from the multiplex PCR reads with MiXCR, one row per CDR3 protein. The repertoire has roughly 1.1 million distinct CDR3 sequences, approximately 35% of them found once; the top ten carry around 10%. Sequencing input: peripheral blood or thyroid tissue (not recorded which). The receptors were sampled from an adult man with Graves' hyperthyroidism.

The V call is TRBV25-1, the J call TRBJ2-7; tentatively, D is TRBD1 or TRBD2 (6 bases each). V gave up 5 bases and J gave up 2 bases, with 25 bases separating them. CDR3 length: 18 residues. Germline values: CDR1 MGHDK, CDR2 SYGVNS. CDR3 coding DNA: TGTGCCAGCAGTTTAGGAGCCGGGGGCAAAGTCTATCCCTACGAGCAGTACTTC. This codes for CASSLGAGGKVYPYEQYF.

The chain combines TRBV4-3 with TRBJ2-7; D is perhaps TRBD1 or TRBD2 (5 bases each). The V end lost 2 bases, the J end lost 6 bases, and 11 bases lay between the germline ends. This CDR3 comprises 13 residues. Germline lookup yields CDR1 LGHNA and CDR2 YSLEER. This CDR3 reads CASSQSGRLEQYF. The CDR3, as DNA: TGCGCCAGCAGCCAATCGGGACGCCTCGAGCAGTACTTC.

The sample holds a few counts of this clonotype. The rearrangement uses TRBV7-2 and TRBJ1-6, with D perhaps TRBD1 (6 bases). CDR1 is SGHTA, CDR2 FQGNSA, per germline. V was cut by 11 bases and J by 4 bases, with 27 bases left in between. The CDR3 consists of 18 residues. As DNA, the CDR3 is TGTGCCGCGCGGAATTTGGGGGCGTCGGGGGCATATAATTCACCCCTCCACTTT. Translating gives CAARNLGASGAYNSPLHF.

This rearrangement joins TRBV4-2 to TRBJ2-2; TRBD1 matches at 8 bases. Germline assignment: CDR1 LGHNA and CDR2 YNFKEQ. CDR3 length equals 18 residues. Trimming took 1 base from V and 3 from J; bases not matched to a gene: 10. The CDR3 here is CASSQGQWTGQDTGELFF. The DNA of the CDR3 is TGTGCCAGCAGCCAAGGGCAGTGGACAGGGCAGGACACCGGGGAGCTGTTTTTT.